These 18 T cell receptor beta chains share one sample of origin, sequenced in a study of PD-1 blockade in classical Hodgkin lymphoma. Method: immunoSEQ multiplex PCR; TCRdb's copy keeps in-frame clones and lacks some. The profile shows about 97,000 clones, 80% to 85% of them singletons. Every patient experienced relapse after autologous stem cell transplantation, and brentuximab vedotin exposure varied. Sequencing used peripheral blood mononuclear cells (PBMCs), obtained at baseline. The receptors originated from a human donor with classical Hodgkin lymphoma.

The genes are TRBV5-1 and TRBJ1-1; TRBD1 agrees at 7 bases. The V segment lost 4 bases and the J segment 4 bases; nucleotides outside the gene matches: 7. The CDR3 loop spans 14 amino acids. Germline CDR1 and CDR2: SGHRS and YFSETQ. In DNA form, the CDR3 reads TGCGCCAGCAGCCCCGGACAGGAAAGCACTGAAGCTTTCTTT. It yields the protein CASSPGQESTEAFF. The full variable domain, in which reference TRBV5-1 and TRBJ1-1 provide the parts outside the CDR3, is KAGVTQTPRYLIKTRGQQVTLSCSPISGHRSVSWYQQTPGQGLQFLFEYFSETQRNKGNFPGRFSGRQFSNSRSEMNVSTLELGDSALYLCASSPGQESTEAFFGQGTRLTVV.

Regarding this clone: The germline gene is not matched at one end of the junction; a read error may be the cause. The V call is TRBV28, the J call TRBJ1-5; unclear D gene. The length of the CDR3 is 15 residues. Germline-derived CDR1 and CDR2 are MDHEN and SYDVKM. CDR3 DNA: TGTGTCAGCAGTCCCTCCCTAGGAAGTAATCAGCCCCAGCATTTT. The encoded protein is CVSSPSLGSNQPQHF.

V is TRBV7-9 and J is TRBJ2-5; D not resolved. The V and J ends lost 1 base and 2 bases respectively, with 5 bases between them. The CDR3 length is 13 residues. CDR1 SEHNR and CDR2 FQNEAQ come from the germline V gene (reference sequence). The CDR3 reads CASSLGPQETQYF. The CDR3 nucleotides read TGTGCCAGCAGCTTAGGCCCACAAGAGACCCAGTACTTC.

The chain is built from TRBV19 and TRBJ1-1, with 8 nucleotides matching TRBD1. The J segment lost 0 bases and the V segment lost 2 bases, leaving 11 bases of the junction unmatched. Germline V gene data show CDR1 as LNHDA and CDR2 as SQIVND (reference sequence). The CDR3 covers 18 residues. The CDR3 DNA reads TGTGCCAGTAGTATAAGAGGACAGGGAGTGGTGGTGAACACTGAAGCTTTCTTT. Amino acid sequence: CASSIRGQGVVVNTEAFF.

This sequence joins TRBV7-9 and TRBJ2-2; perhaps TRBD2 as D (6 bases). Trimming took off 7 bases at V and 5 bases at J, with 20 bases between the two ends. Germline values: CDR1 SEHNR, CDR2 FQNEAQ (reference sequence). This CDR3 contains 16 residues. The CDR3 bases are TGTGCCAGCACCCCAACTAGTGTGGGACTTACCGGGGAGCTGTTTTTT. It translates to CASTPTSVGLTGELFF.

The chain carries TRBV18 and TRBJ2-5; D might be TRBD1 or TRBD2, each matching 5 bases. The length of the CDR3 is 15 residues. Trimming stripped 4 bases from V and 5 bases from J, with 17 bases between. Looked up from germline, CDR1 is KGHSH and CDR2 is LQKENI. The CDR3 loop is CASSRIMGVGETQYF. CDR3 in DNA: TGTGCCAGCTCACGTATAATGGGGGTCGGGGAGACCCAGTACTTC.

The chain couples TRBV10-3 to TRBJ1-5; 10 bases map to TRBD1. This CDR3 has 15 residues. From germline, CDR1 is ENHRY and CDR2 SYGVKD. V lost 4 bases and J lost 4; bases outside the gene matches: 4. Written as DNA, the CDR3 is TGTGCCATCAGTGGGCCGGGACAGGGGAATCAGCCCCAGCATTTT. Encoded protein: CAISGPGQGNQPQHF.

This sequence joins TRBV6-1 and TRBJ2-3; 12 nucleotides match TRBD2. After removal of 3 bases from V and 0 bases from J, the junction contained 7 bases not matched to a gene. The CDR3 runs 18 residues. CDR1 is MNHNS, CDR2 SASEGT, per germline. The CDR3 is CASSEWTSGDASTDTQYF. In DNA, the CDR3 is TGTGCCAGCAGTGAGTGGACTAGCGGGGATGCTAGCACAGATACGCAGTATTTT.

The chain uses TRBV5-1 and TRBJ2-1; 8 positions match TRBD1. Germline V gives CDR1 SGHRS, CDR2 YFSETQ. The CDR3 length is 12 residues. The trim removed 3 bases at V and 10 bases at J, leaving 3 bases unmatched. This chain's CDR3 is CASSWDRQEQFF. The CDR3 DNA is TGCGCCAGCAGCTGGGACAGGCAAGAGCAGTTCTTC.

The CDR3 protein is CASSLEAYGYTF. CDR3 bases: TGTGCCAGCAGCTTGGAAGCCTATGGCTACACCTTC. V usage is TRBV5-6 and J usage is TRBJ1-2; D call uncertain. The germline CDR1 and CDR2 sequences are SGHDT and YYEEEE. Trimming shortened V by 0 bases and J by 4 bases, and 4 bases separated the two germline ends. This CDR3 spans 12 amino acids.

This clone was recorded only once. V and J are TRBV6-1 and TRBJ2-6; D unclear. Germline assignment: CDR1 MNHNS and CDR2 SASEGT. This CDR3 contains 17 residues. Trimming took 4 bases from V and 1 from J, leaving 14 bases between them. CDR3 protein: CASSGVARQSGANVLTF. Written as DNA, the CDR3 is TGTGCCAGCAGTGGGGTTGCCCGGCAATCTGGGGCCAACGTCCTGACTTTC.

The chain recombines TRBV30 with TRBJ1-1; D is unresolved. From germline, CDR1 is GTSNPN and CDR2 SVGIG (reference sequence). This CDR3 region has 14 residues. V lost 0 bases and J lost 0, with 8 bases in between. DNA for the CDR3: TGTGCCTGGAGTGTACACCGTATGAACACTGAAGCTTTCTTT. Its translation: CAWSVHRMNTEAFF.

The chain combines TRBV5-1 with TRBJ1-2, with D possibly being TRBD1 (6 bases). This CDR3 is built from 13 residues. With 4 bases removed from V and 8 bases from J, the gap between germline ends came to 15 bases. Germline V gene data show CDR1 as SGHRS and CDR2 as YFSETQ. Here the CDR3 reads CASSPDRSFGYTF. The DNA for the CDR3 is TGCGCCAGCAGCCCGGACAGATCATTCGGCTACACCTTC.

This clone was seen repeatedly, ten times or more. The chain couples TRBV4-3 to TRBJ1-2; D is uncertain. The CDR3 has 14 amino acids. V was shortened by 1 base and J by 4 bases, with 10 bases between the two germline ends. The germline gives CDR1 LGHNA, CDR2 YSLEER. The CDR3 region is CASSQVLHRYGYTF. CDR3 nucleotide sequence: TGCGCCAGCAGCCAAGTGTTGCACCGCTATGGCTACACCTTC.

This clone was detected only once. The chain combines TRBV7-2 with TRBJ2-5; D might be TRBD1 or TRBD2, each matching 6 bases. Trimming took 2 bases from V and 5 from J, leaving 12 bases between them. Per the germline V gene, CDR1 is SGHTA and CDR2 is FQGNSA. This CDR3 has 14 amino acids. This chain's CDR3 is CASSLNGGGETQYF. CDR3 nucleotides: TGTGCCAGCAGCTTAAACGGGGGCGGCGAGACCCAGTACTTC.

This clone was seen just once. V gene TRBV4-2 combines with J gene TRBJ2-6; 8 bases match TRBD1. This CDR3 region has 16 residues. Germline CDR1 LGHNA, CDR2 YNFKEQ. The junction had 0 bases not matched to a gene; V was cut back by 1 base and J by 1 base. This CDR3 is CASSQGTGSGANVLTF. For the CDR3, the DNA is TGTGCCAGCAGCCAAGGGACAGGGTCTGGGGCCAACGTCCTGACTTTC.

This chain links TRBV18 with TRBJ2-1, with 11 nucleotides matching TRBD2. The V and J ends lost 6 bases and 3 bases, in that order; junction bases with no gene match: 28. Per the germline V gene, CDR1 is KGHSH and CDR2 is LQKENI. CDR3 length: 23 residues. The CDR3 sequence is CASSRTGNPGLAVKNGFYNEQFF. Here the CDR3 DNA reads TGTGCCAGCTCCCGGACAGGGAATCCGGGACTAGCGGTCAAAAATGGCTTCTACAATGAGCAGTTCTTC.

This clone was seen just once. The genes are TRBV5-8 and TRBJ2-2, with no clear D. CDR1 is SGHTS and CDR2 is YDEGEE in the germline V gene. Trimming cost V 2 bases and J 8 bases, with 19 bases left between them. The CDR3 spans 16 residues. The CDR3 region is CASSLISPEQRGELFF. DNA for the CDR3: TGTGCCAGCAGCTTAATTTCCCCAGAACAAAGGGGGGAGCTGTTTTTT.